The T cell receptor beta chain under discussion was sequenced for a study of coeliac disease. Study-level information: Without high-resolution HLA typing, biased TRBV7-2 usage was examined as a proof of principle. Study-level points and caveats: TRB repertoires were largely private, with most amino acid sequences found in only one sample. Active celiac intraepithelial and lamina propria samples had lower TRB and TRG clonality than control samples.

The data were produced by immunoSEQ multiplex PCR, yet TCRdb's version contains in-frame clones alone and is incomplete. The sample lists about 1,100 clones; 58% were seen once. This clone turned up a few times. Its antigen is not known. CDR3 length: 18 amino acids. CDR1 is PRHDT, CDR2 FYEKMQ, per germline (reference sequence). Trimming took 3 bases from V and 2 from J; bases not matched to a gene: 11. This clonotype originated in a man aged 65-85 years without celiac disease. This sequence joins TRBV13 and TRBJ1-5, with 9 bases identical to TRBD1. The material sequenced was intraepithelial lymphocytes from the gut. Here the CDR3 reads CASSLEDGTGFGNQPQHF. CDR3 coding DNA: TGTGCCAGCAGCTTGGAGGACGGGACAGGGTTTGGCAATCAGCCCCAGCATTTT.